Presented here are 2 T cell receptor beta chains from one specimen sequenced in a study of blood T cell repertoires in COVID-19. The method was immunoSEQ multiplex PCR; TCRdb's version includes in-frame clones alone and lacks a portion of them. The sample includes around 240,000 clones, approximately 91% of them seen just once. The sequenced material came from PBMCs or T cells enriched from blood (not recorded which). These receptors originate from a human donor in a cohort exposed to, infected with or recovered from COVID-19 (not recorded which). The donor label of this sample is uncertain.

V is TRBV6-5 and J is TRBJ2-3, with D unresolved. Trimming left V 10 bases short and J 4 bases short, with 9 bases between. Germline assignment: CDR1 MNHEY and CDR2 SVGAGI. The CDR3 runs 11 residues. The CDR3 sequence: CATSRADTQYF. The CDR3 DNA follows: TGTGCCACTTCCCGGGCAGATACGCAGTATTTT.

In nucleotides, the CDR3 is TGTGCCAGTAGCGACGGACAGGGGGACACTGAAGCTTTCTTT. Its translation is CASSDGQGDTEAFF. This rearrangement joins TRBV19 to TRBJ1-1, with TRBD1 identical over 10 bases. V lost 6 bases and J lost 3; bases outside the gene matches: 4. The germline gives CDR1 LNHDA, CDR2 SQIVND (reference sequence). The CDR3 length is 14 residues.